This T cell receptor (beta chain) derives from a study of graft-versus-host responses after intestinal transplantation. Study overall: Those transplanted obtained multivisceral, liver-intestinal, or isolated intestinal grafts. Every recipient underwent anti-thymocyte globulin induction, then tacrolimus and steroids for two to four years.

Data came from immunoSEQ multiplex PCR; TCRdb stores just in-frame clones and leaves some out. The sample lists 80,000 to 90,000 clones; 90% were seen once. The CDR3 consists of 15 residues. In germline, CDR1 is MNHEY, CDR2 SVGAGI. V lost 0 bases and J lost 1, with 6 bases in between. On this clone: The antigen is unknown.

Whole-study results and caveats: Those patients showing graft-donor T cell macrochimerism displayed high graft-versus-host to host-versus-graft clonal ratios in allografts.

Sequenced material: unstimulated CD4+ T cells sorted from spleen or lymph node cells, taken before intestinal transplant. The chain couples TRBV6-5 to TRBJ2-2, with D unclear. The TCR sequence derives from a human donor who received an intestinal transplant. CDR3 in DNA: TGTGCCAGCAGTTACTCGAGGCAGAACACCGGGGAGCTGTTTTTT. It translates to CASSYSRQNTGELFF.